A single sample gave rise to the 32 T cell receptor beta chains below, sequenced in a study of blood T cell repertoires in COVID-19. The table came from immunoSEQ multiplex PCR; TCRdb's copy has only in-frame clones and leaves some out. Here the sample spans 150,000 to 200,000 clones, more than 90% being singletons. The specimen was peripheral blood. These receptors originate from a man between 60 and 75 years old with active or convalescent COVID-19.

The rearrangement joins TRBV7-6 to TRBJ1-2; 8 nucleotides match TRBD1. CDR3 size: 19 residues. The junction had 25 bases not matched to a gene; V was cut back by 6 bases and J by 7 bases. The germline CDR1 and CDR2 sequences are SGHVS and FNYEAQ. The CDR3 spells CASSFKRTGLSPRSVGYTF. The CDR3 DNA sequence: TGTGCCAGCAGTTTTAAAAGGACAGGGTTATCTCCTCGCTCTGTTGGCTACACCTTC. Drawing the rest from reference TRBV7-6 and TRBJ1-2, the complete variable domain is GAGVSQSPRYKVTKRGQDVALRCDPISGHVSLYWYRQALGQGPEFLTYFNYEAQQDKSGLPNDRFSAERPEGSISTLTIQRTEQRDSAMYRCASSFKRTGLSPRSVGYTFGSGTRLTVV.

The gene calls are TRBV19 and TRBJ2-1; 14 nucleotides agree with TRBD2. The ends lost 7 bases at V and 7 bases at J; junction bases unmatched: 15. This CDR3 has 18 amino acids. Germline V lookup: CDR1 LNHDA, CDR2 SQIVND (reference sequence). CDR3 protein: CASTDMAQTSGRVNEQFF. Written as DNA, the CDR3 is TGTGCCAGTACCGATATGGCCCAGACTAGCGGGAGGGTTAATGAGCAGTTCTTC.

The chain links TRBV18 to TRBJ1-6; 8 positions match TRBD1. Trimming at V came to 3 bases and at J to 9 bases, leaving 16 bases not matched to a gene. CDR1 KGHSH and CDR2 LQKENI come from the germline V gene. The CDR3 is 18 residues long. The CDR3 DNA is TGTGCCAGCTCACCTAGCTCCTCCGGACAGGGATCAGGTTCACCCCTCCACTTT. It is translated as CASSPSSSGQGSGSPLHF.

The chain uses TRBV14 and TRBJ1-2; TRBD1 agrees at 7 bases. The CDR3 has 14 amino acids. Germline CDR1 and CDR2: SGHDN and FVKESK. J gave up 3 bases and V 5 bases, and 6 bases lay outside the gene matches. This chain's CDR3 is CASSIRTGDYGYTF. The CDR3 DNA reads TGTGCCAGCAGCATCAGGACAGGTGACTATGGCTACACCTTC.

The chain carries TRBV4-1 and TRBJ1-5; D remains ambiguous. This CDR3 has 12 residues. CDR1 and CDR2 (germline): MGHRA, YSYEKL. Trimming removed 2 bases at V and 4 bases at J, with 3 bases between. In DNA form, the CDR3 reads TGCGCCAGCAGCCAAACTAATCAGCCCCAGCATTTT. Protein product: CASSQTNQPQHF.

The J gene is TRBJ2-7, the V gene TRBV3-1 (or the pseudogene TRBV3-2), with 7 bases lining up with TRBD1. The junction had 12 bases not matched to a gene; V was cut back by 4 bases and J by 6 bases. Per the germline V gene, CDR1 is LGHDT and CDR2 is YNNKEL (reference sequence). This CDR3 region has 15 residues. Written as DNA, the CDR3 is TGTGCCAGCAGCCGTACTCCGGGACAGCGTTTCGAGCAGTACTTC. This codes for CASSRTPGQRFEQYF.

The CDR3 DNA is TGTGCCAGCAGCTCCGAACTTGCGGGACAGGGTGGCTATGGCTACACCTTC. It codes for CASSSELAGQGGYGYTF. The chain couples TRBV7-8 to TRBJ1-2, with TRBD1 matching over 9 bases. The CDR3 consists of 17 residues. The germline V gene has CDR1 SGHVS and CDR2 FQNEAQ. With V trimmed by 4 bases and J by 4 bases, 13 bases remained unmatched.

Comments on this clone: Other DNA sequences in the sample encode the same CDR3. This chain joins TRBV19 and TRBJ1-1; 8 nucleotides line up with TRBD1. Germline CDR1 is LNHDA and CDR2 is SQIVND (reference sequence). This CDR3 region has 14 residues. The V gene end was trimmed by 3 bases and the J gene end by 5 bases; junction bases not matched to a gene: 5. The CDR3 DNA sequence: TGTGCCAGTAGTATCAGGGGGCGGGGGACTGAAGCTTTCTTT. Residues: CASSIRGRGTEAFF.

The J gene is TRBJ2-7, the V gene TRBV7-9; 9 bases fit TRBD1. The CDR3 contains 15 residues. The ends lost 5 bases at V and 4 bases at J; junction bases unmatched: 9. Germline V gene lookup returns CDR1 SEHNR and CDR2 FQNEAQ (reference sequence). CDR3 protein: CASSPRTGDSYEQYF. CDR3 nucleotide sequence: TGTGCCAGCAGCCCTCGGACAGGGGATAGTTACGAGCAGTACTTC.

The CDR3 sequence: CASSGGETRPTDTQYF. The DNA of the CDR3 is TGTGCCAGCAGCGGGGGGGAGACTAGACCGACAGATACGCAGTATTTT. The gene calls are TRBV9 and TRBJ2-3, with D possibly matching TRBD2 (6 bases). V lost 3 bases to trimming and J lost 3 bases, with 17 bases between them. The CDR3 covers 16 residues. Germline V gene sequence: CDR1 SGDLS, CDR2 YYNGEE.

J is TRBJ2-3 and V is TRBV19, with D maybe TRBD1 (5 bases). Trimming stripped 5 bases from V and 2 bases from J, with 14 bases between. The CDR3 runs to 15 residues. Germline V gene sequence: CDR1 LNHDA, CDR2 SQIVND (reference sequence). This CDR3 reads CASSSDIGVTDTQYF. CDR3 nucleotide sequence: TGTGCCAGTAGTTCGGACATAGGCGTCACAGATACGCAGTATTTT.

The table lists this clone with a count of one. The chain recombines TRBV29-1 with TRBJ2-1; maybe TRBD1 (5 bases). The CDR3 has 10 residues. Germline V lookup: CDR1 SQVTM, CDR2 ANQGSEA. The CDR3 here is CSVRAHEQFF. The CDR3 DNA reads TGCAGTGTCAGGGCCCATGAGCAGTTCTTC.

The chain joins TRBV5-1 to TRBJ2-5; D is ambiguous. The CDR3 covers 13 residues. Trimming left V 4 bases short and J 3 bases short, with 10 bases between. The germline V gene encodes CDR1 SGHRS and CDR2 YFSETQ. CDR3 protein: CASSPLNKETQYF. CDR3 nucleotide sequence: TGCGCCAGCAGCCCCCTGAACAAAGAGACCCAGTACTTC.

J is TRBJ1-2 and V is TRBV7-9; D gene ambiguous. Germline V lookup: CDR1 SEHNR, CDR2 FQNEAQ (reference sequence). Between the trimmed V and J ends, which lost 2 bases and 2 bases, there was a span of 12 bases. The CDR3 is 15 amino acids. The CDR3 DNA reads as TGTGCCAGCAGCTTAATGGCAGGTAGAAACTATGGCTACACCTTC. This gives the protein CASSLMAGRNYGYTF.

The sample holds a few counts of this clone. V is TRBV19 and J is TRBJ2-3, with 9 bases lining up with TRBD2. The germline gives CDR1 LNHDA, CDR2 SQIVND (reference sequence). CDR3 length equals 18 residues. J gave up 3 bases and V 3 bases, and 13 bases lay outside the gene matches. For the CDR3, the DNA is TGTGCCAGTAGTATTTTCGCGGGAGGGCCAGGAATTACAGATACGCAGTATTTT. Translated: CASSIFAGGPGITDTQYF.

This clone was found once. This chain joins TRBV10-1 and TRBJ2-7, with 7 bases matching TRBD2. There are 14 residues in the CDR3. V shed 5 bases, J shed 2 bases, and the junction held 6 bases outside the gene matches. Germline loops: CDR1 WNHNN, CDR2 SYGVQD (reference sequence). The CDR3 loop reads CASSRAGRAYEQYF. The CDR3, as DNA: TGCGCCAGCAGTAGAGCGGGACGGGCCTACGAGCAGTACTTC.

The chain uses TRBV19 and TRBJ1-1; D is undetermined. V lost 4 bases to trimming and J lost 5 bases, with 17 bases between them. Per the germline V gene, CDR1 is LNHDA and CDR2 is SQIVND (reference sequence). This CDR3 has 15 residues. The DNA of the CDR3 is TGTGCCAGTAGTAGGCGTCTAGGGAGCGGAACTGAAGCTTTCTTT. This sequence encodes CASSRRLGSGTEAFF.

The DNA for the CDR3 is TGTGCCAGCAGCGTAGCTGGGGGACAGGGGGCTCCTGAGCAGTTCTTC. Residues: CASSVAGGQGAPEQFF. The rearrangement joins TRBV9 to TRBJ2-1; TRBD1 agrees at 12 bases. CDR1 is SGDLS and CDR2 is YYNGEE in the germline V gene. This CDR3 has 16 residues. J was trimmed by 9 bases and V by 0 bases; bases with no gene match: 7.

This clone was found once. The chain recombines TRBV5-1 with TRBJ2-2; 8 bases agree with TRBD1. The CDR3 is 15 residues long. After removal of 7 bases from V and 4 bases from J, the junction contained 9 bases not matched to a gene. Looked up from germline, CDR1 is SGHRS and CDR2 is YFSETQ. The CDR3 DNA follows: TGCGCCAGCTTGTCAGGGGGCTTAGGCACCGGGGAGCTGTTTTTT. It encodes CASLSGGLGTGELFF.

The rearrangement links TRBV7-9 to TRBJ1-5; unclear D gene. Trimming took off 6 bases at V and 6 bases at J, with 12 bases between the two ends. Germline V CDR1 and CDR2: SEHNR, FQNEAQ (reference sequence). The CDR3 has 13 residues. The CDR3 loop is CASSVEGSQPQHF. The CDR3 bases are TGTGCCAGCAGTGTTGAGGGATCTCAGCCCCAGCATTTT.

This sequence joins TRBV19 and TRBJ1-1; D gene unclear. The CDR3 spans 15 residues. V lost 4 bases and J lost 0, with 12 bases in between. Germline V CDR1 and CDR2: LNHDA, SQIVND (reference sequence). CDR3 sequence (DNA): TGTGCCAGTAGTACCCAAATAACTTTGAACACTGAAGCTTTCTTT. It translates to CASSTQITLNTEAFF.

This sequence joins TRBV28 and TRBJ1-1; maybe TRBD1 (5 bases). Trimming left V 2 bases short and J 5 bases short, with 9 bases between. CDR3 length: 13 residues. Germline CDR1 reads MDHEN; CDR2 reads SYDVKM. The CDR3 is CASSLGASTEAFF. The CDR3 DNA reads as TGTGCCAGCAGTTTAGGGGCTTCAACTGAAGCTTTCTTT.

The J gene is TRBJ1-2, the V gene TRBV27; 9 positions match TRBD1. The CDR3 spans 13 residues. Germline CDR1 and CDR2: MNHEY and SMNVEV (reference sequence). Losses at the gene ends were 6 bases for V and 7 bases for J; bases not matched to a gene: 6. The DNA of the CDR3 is TGTGCCAGCAGGTTACAGGGGGCGCGTGGCTACACCTTC. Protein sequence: CASRLQGARGYTF.

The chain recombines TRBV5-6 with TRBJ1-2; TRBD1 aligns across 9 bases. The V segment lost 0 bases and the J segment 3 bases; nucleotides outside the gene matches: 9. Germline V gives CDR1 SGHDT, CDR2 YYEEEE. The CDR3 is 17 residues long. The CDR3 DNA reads TGTGCCAGCAGCTTGGAATCCCTCGGACAGGGGTACTATGGCTACACCTTC. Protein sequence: CASSLESLGQGYYGYTF.

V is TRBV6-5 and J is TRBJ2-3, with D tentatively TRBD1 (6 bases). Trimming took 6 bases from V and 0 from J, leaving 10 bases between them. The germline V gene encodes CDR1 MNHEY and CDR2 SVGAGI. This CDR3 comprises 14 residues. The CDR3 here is CASSRDTSTDTQYF. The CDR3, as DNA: TGTGCCAGCAGCCGGGACACGAGCACAGATACGCAGTATTTT.

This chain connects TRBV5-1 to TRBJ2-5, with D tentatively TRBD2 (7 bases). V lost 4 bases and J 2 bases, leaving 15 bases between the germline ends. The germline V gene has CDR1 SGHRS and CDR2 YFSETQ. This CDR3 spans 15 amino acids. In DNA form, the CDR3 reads TGCGCCAGCAGCGAGCGAGGGGGGGAACAAGAGACCCAGTACTTC. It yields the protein CASSERGGEQETQYF.

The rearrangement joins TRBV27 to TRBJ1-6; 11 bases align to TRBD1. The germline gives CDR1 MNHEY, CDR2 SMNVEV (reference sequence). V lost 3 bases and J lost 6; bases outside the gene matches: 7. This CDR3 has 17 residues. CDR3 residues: CASSLAGTGGFNSPLHF. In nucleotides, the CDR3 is TGTGCCAGCAGTTTGGCCGGGACAGGGGGATTTAATTCACCCCTCCACTTT.

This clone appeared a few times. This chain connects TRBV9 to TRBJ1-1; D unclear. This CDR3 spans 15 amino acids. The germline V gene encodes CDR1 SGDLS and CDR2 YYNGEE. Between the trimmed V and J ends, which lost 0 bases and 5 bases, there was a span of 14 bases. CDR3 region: CASSVEAVGWTEAFF. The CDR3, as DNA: TGTGCCAGCAGCGTAGAGGCAGTCGGGTGGACTGAAGCTTTCTTT.

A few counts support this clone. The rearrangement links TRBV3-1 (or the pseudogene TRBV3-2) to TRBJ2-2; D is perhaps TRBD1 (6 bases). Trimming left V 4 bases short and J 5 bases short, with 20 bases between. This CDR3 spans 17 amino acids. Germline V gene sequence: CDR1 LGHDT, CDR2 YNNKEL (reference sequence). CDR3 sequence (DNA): TGTGCCAGCAGCCTAAACCCCAGGGGCAGGGGAACCGGGGAGCTGTTTTTT. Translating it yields CASSLNPRGRGTGELFF.

CDR3 bases: TGTGCCAGCAGCTTGGGGCAGGGTCAAGAGACCCAGTACTTC. Its translation is CASSLGQGQETQYF. The genes are TRBV5-6 and TRBJ2-5; tentatively, D is TRBD1 (5 bases). This CDR3 spans 14 amino acids. Trimming took 0 bases from V and 2 from J, leaving 8 bases between them. The V gene's germline CDR1 is SGHDT and CDR2 YYEEEE.

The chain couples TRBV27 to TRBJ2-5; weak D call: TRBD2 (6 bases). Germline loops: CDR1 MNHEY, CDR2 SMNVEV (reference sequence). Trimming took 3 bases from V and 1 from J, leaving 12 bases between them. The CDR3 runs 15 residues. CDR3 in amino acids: CASSLFNGGQETQYF. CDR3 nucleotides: TGTGCCAGCAGTTTGTTCAACGGGGGCCAAGAGACCCAGTACTTC.

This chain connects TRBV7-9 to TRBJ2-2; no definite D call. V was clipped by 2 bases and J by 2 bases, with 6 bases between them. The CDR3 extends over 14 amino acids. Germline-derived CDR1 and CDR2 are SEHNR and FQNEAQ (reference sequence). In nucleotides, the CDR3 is TGTGCCAGCAGCTTACTACTTAACACCGGGGAGCTGTTTTTT. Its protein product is CASSLLLNTGELFF.